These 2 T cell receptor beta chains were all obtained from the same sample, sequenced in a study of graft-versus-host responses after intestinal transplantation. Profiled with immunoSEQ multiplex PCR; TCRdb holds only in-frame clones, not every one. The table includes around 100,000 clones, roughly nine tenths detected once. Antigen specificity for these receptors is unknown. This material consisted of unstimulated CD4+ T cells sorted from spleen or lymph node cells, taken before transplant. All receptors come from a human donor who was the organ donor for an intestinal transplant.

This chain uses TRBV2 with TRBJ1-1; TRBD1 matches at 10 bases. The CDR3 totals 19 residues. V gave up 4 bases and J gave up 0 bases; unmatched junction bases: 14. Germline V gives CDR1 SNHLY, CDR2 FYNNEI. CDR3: CASSGRKGGQGLMNTEAFF. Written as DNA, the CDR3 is TGTGCCAGCAGTGGCCGAAAGGGGGGACAGGGGTTAATGAACACTGAAGCTTTCTTT.

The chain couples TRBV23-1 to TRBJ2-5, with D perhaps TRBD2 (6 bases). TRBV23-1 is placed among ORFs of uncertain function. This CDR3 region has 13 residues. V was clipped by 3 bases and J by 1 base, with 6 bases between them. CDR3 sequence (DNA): TGCGCCAGCAGTCAGCGGGGCCAAGAGACCCAGTACTTC. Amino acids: CASSQRGQETQYF.